This T cell receptor (beta chain) was obtained from a study of CD8 T cell repertoires and HIV-1 epitope variants. Only in-frame clones appear in the TCRdb table, and some are missing; sequencing was by immunoSEQ multiplex PCR. The sample carries about 90,000 clones, 70% to 75% recorded once. The trim removed 0 bases at V and 0 bases at J, leaving 5 bases unmatched. Germline assignment: CDR1 SGHAT and CDR2 FQNNGV. The CDR3 runs to 17 residues. The source of this sequence is a male donor with HIV. This chain links TRBV11-2 with TRBJ2-1; 7 bases are shared with TRBD2. Sequencing was carried out using uncultured baseline CD8+ T cells from peripheral blood mononuclear cells (PBMCs). The CDR3 DNA follows: TGTGCCAGCAGCTTAGAGCGCGGGAGTAGCTCCTACAATGAGCAGTTCTTC. Its protein is CASSLERGSSSYNEQFF.